Following are 2 T cell receptor beta chains from one sample sequenced in a study of beta chain features in type 1 diabetes (dated by TCRdb to between 2018 and 2020). Libraries were built with the immunoSEQ multiplex PCR assay. The High Capacity cDNA Reverse Transcription Kit was used to reverse transcribe all of the isolated RNA, meaning that expressed TCRB transcripts were what got sequenced. In TCRdb, the immuneACCESS table is reduced to in-frame sequences with V and J assigned. These tables do not hold every clone; where another copy was compared, an unresolved V gene accounts for under half, and the others remain unexplained. The sample table shows approximately 40,000 clones, and approximately 51% are seen once. The ten largest clones capture 0.25% to 0.3% of the sample. The sample comprised stem cell memory CD4+ T cells from blood. The sample's cell subset or site, from its label and the paper: stem cell-like memory CD4+ T cells. The origin of the receptors is a woman aged 25 to 39 in good health.

This clone has only a few counts. V gene TRBV18 combines with J gene TRBJ1-1; D remains ambiguous. Germline V gives CDR1 KGHSH, CDR2 LQKENI. There are 14 residues in the CDR3. V was pared by 3 bases and J by 4 bases, with 12 bases between. The CDR3 DNA is TGTGCCAGCTCACCGACTCCGGTTGGCACTGAAGCTTTCTTT. Residues: CASSPTPVGTEAFF.

The chain employs TRBV7-2 and TRBJ1-1, with D uncertain. The germline V gene has CDR1 SGHTA and CDR2 FQGNSA. V lost 1 base, J lost 3 bases, and 12 bases lay in between. The CDR3 consists of 15 residues. CDR3 DNA sequence: TGTGCCAGCAGCTTAGGACATTCAGGCGACACTGAAGCTTTCTTT. Translation: CASSLGHSGDTEAFF.